These 23 T cell receptor beta chains were sequenced from one sample in a study of T cells after yellow fever vaccination. TCRdb reanalysed the 5' RACE reads using MiXCR and keeps one entry per CDR3 protein. Of about 580,000 distinct CDR3 sequences detected, about 15% appear once; the ten largest clones hold 15% to 20%. This sample comprised PBMCs, obtained more than 4 days after the first yellow fever vaccination. Source of these receptors: a man aged 18 to 30 who received the YFV17D yellow fever vaccine.

At least ten counts were recorded for this clonotype. The chain employs TRBV5-1 and TRBJ1-2; no definite D call. The CDR3 runs to 14 residues. Germline V gene lookup returns CDR1 SGHRS and CDR2 YFSETQ. The V end was cut by 0 bases, the J end by 1 base, with 7 bases between. CDR3 protein: CASSLDGNNYGYTF. The CDR3, as DNA: TGCGCCAGCAGCTTGGATGGAAATAACTATGGCTACACCTTC.

This clonotype turned up a few times. The chain couples TRBV9 to TRBJ2-1; D may be TRBD1 or TRBD2 (5 bases each). The CDR3 contains 14 residues. In germline, CDR1 is SGDLS, CDR2 YYNGEE. The V and J ends lost 0 bases and 9 bases respectively, with 13 bases between them. The chain's CDR3 is CASSVGEIGGEQFF. DNA for the CDR3: TGTGCCAGCAGCGTAGGAGAAATTGGGGGTGAGCAGTTCTTC.

The J gene is TRBJ1-5, the V gene TRBV12-3 or TRBV12-4; D uncertain. V was cut by 0 bases and J by 0 bases, with 15 bases left in between. The CDR3 covers 18 residues. The CDR3 sequence: CASSLAQNRAFSNQPQHF. For the CDR3, the DNA is TGTGCCAGCAGTTTAGCGCAGAATCGGGCATTTAGCAATCAGCCCCAGCATTTT.

This clonotype came up a few times. The rearrangement uses TRBV6-2 or TRBV6-3 and TRBJ2-2; 13 nucleotides match TRBD2. CDR3 size: 20 residues. V dropped 0 bases and J dropped 6; count of bases not matched to a gene: 13. CDR1 is MNHEY, CDR2 SVGEGT, per germline. The CDR3, as DNA: TGTGCCAGCAGTTACTCTAATCCCACTAGCGGGGGGGCGTTCGCCGGGGAGCTGTTTTTT. This translates into CASSYSNPTSGGAFAGELFF.

This clonotype has more than one count but fewer than ten. The chain carries TRBV7-9 and TRBJ1-4; a possible D gene is TRBD1 (5 bases). Germline CDR1 reads SEHNR; CDR2 reads FQNEAQ (reference sequence). Trimming stripped 7 bases from V and 7 bases from J, with 16 bases between. This CDR3 comprises 14 residues. The CDR3 here is CASTAVGGGEKLFF. The CDR3 DNA reads TGTGCCAGCACCGCGGTGGGCGGGGGTGAAAAACTGTTTTTT.

CDR3 nucleotide sequence: TGTGCCAGCAGCTTAGCGACCCTAGCCCAAACATCTGGGGCCAACGTCCTGACTTTC. Protein product: CASSLATLAQTSGANVLTF. The chain has TRBV7-6 and TRBJ2-6, with D perhaps TRBD2 (5 bases). The CDR3 covers 19 residues. Germline values: CDR1 SGHVS, CDR2 FNYEAQ. Between the trimmed V and J ends, which lost 0 bases and 1 base, there was a span of 16 bases.

The sample holds a few counts of this clonotype. V usage is TRBV4-3 and J usage is TRBJ1-2, with D possibly TRBD1 on 5 matching bases. Germline V lookup: CDR1 LGHNA, CDR2 YSLEER. The CDR3 is made up of 14 amino acids. V lost 4 bases to trimming and J lost 7 bases, with 16 bases between them. CDR3 sequence: CASSLSGAGGGYTF. Written as DNA, the CDR3 is TGCGCCAGCAGCCTCTCCGGGGCAGGCGGTGGCTACACCTTC.

V is TRBV20-1 and J is TRBJ2-1; D possibly uses TRBD1 or TRBD2 (5 bases each). The CDR3 totals 13 residues. Germline loops: CDR1 DFQATT, CDR2 SNEGSKA (reference sequence). Trimming removed 3 bases from V and 1 base from J, with 7 bases in between. In nucleotides, the CDR3 is TGCAGTGCTAGCGGGGCATCCTACAATGAGCAGTTCTTC. Encoded protein: CSASGASYNEQFF.

CDR3 coding DNA: TGCAGTGCTAGAACACAGGAATCTGGAAACACCATATATTTT. Encoded protein: CSARTQESGNTIYF. V is TRBV20-1 and J is TRBJ1-3, with D tentatively TRBD1 (5 bases). Trimming took off 2 bases at V and 1 base at J, with 9 bases between the two ends. CDR3 length: 14 residues. Per germline, CDR1 DFQATT and CDR2 SNEGSKA (reference sequence).

The chain employs TRBV20-1 and TRBJ2-1; possible D gene TRBD2, 6 bases. Germline lookup yields CDR1 DFQATT and CDR2 SNEGSKA (reference sequence). The CDR3 contains 14 residues. Trimming took 0 bases from V and 8 from J, leaving 14 bases between them. The CDR3 is CSARDVKGLHEQFF. Here the CDR3 DNA reads TGCAGTGCTAGAGATGTTAAGGGACTCCATGAGCAGTTCTTC.

The chain couples TRBV7-2 to TRBJ2-7, with D perhaps matching TRBD2 (6 bases). The CDR3 runs to 12 residues. The germline CDR1 and CDR2 sequences are SGHTA and FQGNSA. Trimming removed 5 bases at V and 5 bases at J, with 10 bases between. Here the CDR3 DNA reads TGTGCCAGCAGCCCCCCGGGGGACGAGCAGTACTTC. This encodes CASSPPGDEQYF. Together with reference TRBV7-2 and TRBJ2-7, the CDR3 gives the full variable domain: GAGVSQSPSNKVTEKGKDVELRCDPISGHTALYWYRQSLGQGLEFLIYFQGNSAPDKSGLPSDRFSAERTGGSVSTLTIQRTQQEDSAVYLCASSPPGDEQYFGPGTRLTVT.

This clonotype was picked up a small number of times. This chain joins TRBV12-3 or TRBV12-4 and TRBJ2-1, with TRBD1 matching 8 bases. This CDR3 spans 14 amino acids. J was trimmed by 3 bases and V by 5 bases; bases with no gene match: 3. In nucleotides, the CDR3 is TGTGCCAGCAGTCGTGGACAGGGCTACAATGAGCAGTTCTTC. This encodes CASSRGQGYNEQFF.

The gene calls are TRBV3-1 and TRBJ2-2, with 10 bases aligning to TRBD1. Germline V gives CDR1 LGHDT, CDR2 YNNKEL (reference sequence). Losses at the gene ends were 6 bases for V and 3 bases for J; bases not matched to a gene: 4. This CDR3 has 15 residues. The CDR3 DNA reads TGTGCCAGCAGTGCCGGGACAGGGGACACCGGGGAGCTGTTTTTT. Translating it yields CASSAGTGDTGELFF.

V is TRBV7-2 and J is TRBJ2-4, with a tentative D call TRBD1 (5 bases). Germline V gene lookup returns CDR1 SGHTA and CDR2 FQGNSA. V was cut by 8 bases and J by 7 bases, with 18 bases left in between. CDR3 length: 14 residues. The CDR3 spells CASALVREGNIQYF. CDR3 sequence (DNA): TGTGCCAGCGCCCTAGTCAGGGAAGGGAACATTCAGTACTTC.

The sample holds a few counts of this clonotype. This sequence joins TRBV4-1 and TRBJ1-4, with a weak D call TRBD1 (5 bases). The CDR3 spans 16 residues. Trimming cost V 0 bases and J 6 bases, with 14 bases left between them. CDR1 and CDR2 from the germline V gene are MGHRA and YSYEKL. CDR3 sequence: CASSQDARQSYEKLFF. The CDR3 DNA reads TGCGCCAGCAGCCAAGACGCGAGACAGAGTTATGAAAAACTGTTTTTT.

The chain recombines TRBV7-9 with TRBJ2-5; D unclear. The CDR3 contains 11 residues. Between the trimmed V and J ends, which lost 7 bases and 5 bases, there was a span of 8 bases. Germline V CDR1 and CDR2: SEHNR, FQNEAQ (reference sequence). In nucleotides, the CDR3 is TGTGCCAGCACCCCTTTTGAGACCCAGTACTTC. Translation: CASTPFETQYF. Full variable domain (remainder filled in from reference TRBV7-9 and TRBJ2-5): DTGVSQNPRHKITKRGQNVTFRCDPISEHNRLYWYRQTLGQGPEFLTYFQNEAQLEKSRLLSDRFSAERPKGSFSTLEIQRTEQGDSAMYLCASTPFETQYFGPGTRLLVL.

V and J are TRBV12-3 or TRBV12-4 and TRBJ2-7, with 7 bases aligning to TRBD2. Unmatched junction bases numbered 5, after V lost 1 base and J lost 5 bases. This CDR3 contains 14 residues. CDR3 in DNA: TGTGCCAGCAGTTTAGAGGCAGGGAGGGACGAGCAGTACGTC. Encoded protein: CASSLEAGRDEQYV.

Many counts were recorded for this clonotype. The J gene is TRBJ2-7, the V gene TRBV7-2, with 9 positions matching TRBD2. This CDR3 has 14 amino acids. Germline V gives CDR1 SGHTA, CDR2 FQGNSA. Losses at the gene ends were 5 bases for V and 0 bases for J; bases not matched to a gene: 2. The CDR3 protein is CASSQLAGSYEQYF. The DNA of the CDR3 is TGTGCCAGCAGCCAACTAGCGGGCTCCTACGAGCAGTACTTC.

J is TRBJ1-1 and V is TRBV20-1; no definite D call. CDR3 length: 11 residues. The germline CDR1 and CDR2 sequences are DFQATT and SNEGSKA (reference sequence). Trimming removed 6 bases at V and 6 bases at J, with 11 bases between. The CDR3 loop is CSAPRSSEAFF. In nucleotides, the CDR3 is TGCAGTGCACCACGCTCGTCTGAAGCTTTCTTT.

This clonotype showed up many times. The rearrangement uses TRBV7-2 and TRBJ2-4; D is perhaps TRBD1 (6 bases). The V gene's germline CDR1 is SGHTA and CDR2 FQGNSA. The CDR3 loop spans 12 amino acids. V was cut by 2 bases and J by 14 bases, with 13 bases left in between. CDR3 protein: CASSLKPGDKYF. The CDR3 DNA reads as TGTGCCAGCAGCTTAAAGCCCGGGGACAAGTACTTC.

This clonotype was seen only a few times. The chain joins TRBV5-1 to TRBJ1-1; 7 bases fit TRBD1. V trimming: 3 bases; J trimming: 2 bases; junction bases outside the gene matches: 10. This CDR3 has 16 amino acids. Germline CDR1 and CDR2: SGHRS and YFSETQ. CDR3 in amino acids: CASSSTPGQPNTEAFF. DNA for the CDR3: TGCGCCAGCAGCTCAACCCCGGGACAGCCAAACACTGAAGCTTTCTTT. Variable domain in full (rest from reference TRBV5-1 and TRBJ1-1): KAGVTQTPRYLIKTRGQQVTLSCSPISGHRSVSWYQQTPGQGLQFLFEYFSETQRNKGNFPGRFSGRQFSNSRSEMNVSTLELGDSALYLCASSSTPGQPNTEAFFGQGTRLTVV.

In its sample, this clonotype was seen a few times. V usage is TRBV12-5 and J usage is TRBJ1-2; TRBD1 agrees at 7 bases. J lost 7 bases, V lost 6 bases, and 8 bases had no gene match. Germline-derived CDR1 and CDR2 are LGHNT and FRNRAP. This CDR3 contains 13 residues. The CDR3 coding sequence is TGTGCTAGTGGCTTGACAGGGACGAGTGGCTACACCTTC. This codes for CASGLTGTSGYTF.

This clonotype was seen a handful of times. The J gene is TRBJ2-2, the V gene TRBV12-3 or TRBV12-4; a possible D gene is TRBD2 (5 bases). This CDR3 contains 12 residues. The ends were cut back, 6 bases at V and 15 bases at J, with 17 bases in the middle. The DNA of the CDR3 is TGTGCCAGCAGCCCCACTAGAACGAAGGTGTTTTTT. It codes for CASSPTRTKVFF.